Listed here are 23 T cell receptor beta chains from one sample, sequenced in a study of T cells in Graves' hyperthyroidism and ophthalmopathy. RNA transcripts yielded amplified TCR beta CDR3 regions. A set of HTBI primers served as the primers for a first-round RT-PCR of the TCR CDR3. Each CDR3 protein is one row after TCRdb ran MiXCR on the multiplex PCR reads. The sample holds 300,000 to 400,000 distinct CDR3 sequences, about 18% seen once. The source material was blood. These receptors were taken from a man younger than 35 with Graves' ophthalmopathy.

The rearrangement links TRBV3-1 to TRBJ2-7; TRBD1 matches at 7 bases. CDR3 length: 14 amino acids. V dropped 3 bases and J dropped 0; count of bases not matched to a gene: 2. CDR1 and CDR2 (germline): LGHDT, YNNKEL (reference sequence). CDR3 DNA sequence: TGTGCCAGCAGCCATGGGACAGCCTCCTACGAGCAGTACTTC. Translation: CASSHGTASYEQYF.

This clonotype was seen ten or more times. The CDR3 sequence: CASSSGGGAQETQYF. The CDR3 nucleotides are TGTGCCAGCAGTTCTGGAGGGGGAGCTCAAGAGACCCAGTACTTC. The rearrangement joins TRBV12-3 or TRBV12-4 to TRBJ2-5; possibly TRBD1 or TRBD2 for D (6 bases each). The V gene lost 4 bases and the J gene lost 2 bases, with 14 bases spanning the gap. The CDR3 sequence is 15 residues long.

There are many counts of this clonotype. The chain has TRBV6-1 and TRBJ1-2; 12 bases are shared with TRBD1. The CDR3 covers 15 residues. Per germline, CDR1 MNHNS and CDR2 SASEGT. With V trimmed by 4 bases and J by 4 bases, 4 bases remained unmatched. This CDR3 is CASSGDRGPAYGYTF. The CDR3 DNA sequence: TGTGCCAGCAGTGGGGACAGGGGGCCCGCCTATGGCTACACCTTC.

The sample holds a few counts of this clonotype. The gene calls are TRBV3-1 and TRBJ1-6; D perhaps matches TRBD1 (6 bases). The CDR3 is 15 amino acids. V lost 1 base and J lost 6, with 10 bases in between. In germline, CDR1 is LGHDT, CDR2 YNNKEL (reference sequence). CDR3 protein: CASSQVAGANSPLHF. For the CDR3, the DNA is TGTGCCAGCAGCCAAGTTGCGGGGGCTAATTCACCCCTCCACTTT.

This clonotype was picked up a small number of times. The CDR3 sequence: CSARATGQVYNSPLHF. CDR3 coding DNA: TGCAGTGCTAGAGCCACGGGACAGGTCTATAATTCACCCCTCCACTTT. This chain joins TRBV20-1 and TRBJ1-6, with 8 bases matching TRBD1. CDR3 length: 16 residues. Germline values: CDR1 DFQATT, CDR2 SNEGSKA (reference sequence). Trimming at V came to 1 base and at J to 3 bases, leaving 5 bases not matched to a gene.

This clonotype was seen repeatedly, ten times or more. CDR3 region: CSVGEWPGAFF. The DNA for the CDR3 is TGCAGCGTTGGCGAATGGCCGGGAGCTTTCTTT. The chain combines TRBV29-1 with TRBJ1-1; no definite D call. Between the trimmed V and J ends, which lost 4 bases and 10 bases, there was a span of 13 bases. CDR1 is SQVTM, CDR2 ANQGSEA, per germline. CDR3 size: 11 residues.

This clonotype was detected many times. The V call is TRBV7-9, the J call TRBJ1-1, with 8 positions matching TRBD1. The junction had 5 bases not matched to a gene; V was cut back by 1 base and J by 1 base. The CDR3 contains 16 residues. CDR1 is SEHNR and CDR2 is FQNEAQ in the germline V gene (reference sequence). The CDR3 sequence is CASSLGTGGTNTEAFF. CDR3 coding DNA: TGTGCCAGCAGCTTAGGAACAGGGGGTACGAACACTGAAGCTTTCTTT.

In this sample, this clonotype turned up many times. The V gene is TRBV3-1, the J gene TRBJ1-1; D uncertain. The CDR3 spans 12 residues. Trimming pared 3 bases from V and 7 bases from J, leaving 9 bases between. CDR1 and CDR2 from the germline V gene are LGHDT and YNNKEL (reference sequence). The CDR3, as DNA: TGTGCCAGCAGCCATAACCCGGGTGAAGCTTTCTTT. It is translated as CASSHNPGEAFF.

The genes are TRBV4-1 and TRBJ2-3; 7 positions match TRBD1. CDR3 length: 15 amino acids. V lost 1 base, J lost 2 bases, and 3 bases stayed unmatched. CDR1 is MGHRA, CDR2 YSYEKL, per germline. CDR3 amino acids: CASSQGTGHTDTQYF. In DNA, the CDR3 is TGCGCCAGCAGCCAAGGGACAGGCCACACAGATACGCAGTATTTT.

This clonotype was detected many times. The chain has TRBV5-1 and TRBJ2-5; 7 bases line up with TRBD1. CDR3 length: 15 amino acids. V dropped 4 bases and J dropped 4; count of bases not matched to a gene: 10. Germline assignment: CDR1 SGHRS and CDR2 YFSETQ. The CDR3 is CASSSGQAEGETQYF. The CDR3 DNA sequence: TGCGCCAGCAGCAGCGGACAGGCCGAGGGAGAGACCCAGTACTTC.

This clonotype showed up just a few times. J is TRBJ1-2 and V is TRBV7-3; no definite D call. CDR3 size: 13 residues. V lost 6 bases and J lost 6, with 14 bases in between. Looked up from germline, CDR1 is SGHTA and CDR2 is FQGTGA. As DNA, the CDR3 is TGTGCCAGCAGGCTAAGGGATCAAAATGGCTACACCTTC. It translates to CASRLRDQNGYTF.

This clonotype came up a few times. The junction and the germline gene differ at one end; a read error may be behind it. The chain is built from TRBV19 and TRBJ1-5, with D perhaps matching TRBD1 (6 bases). Germline V gives CDR1 LNHDA, CDR2 SQIVND (reference sequence). CDR3 length equals 15 residues. This CDR3 is CTSSLGHYSNQPQHF. The CDR3 DNA follows: TGTACCAGTAGCCTGGGACACTATAGCAATCAGCCCCAGCATTTT. Full variable domain (rest looked up from reference TRBV19 and TRBJ1-5): DGGITQSPKYLFRKEGQNVTLSCEQNLNHDAMYWYRQDPGQGLRLIYYSQIVNDFQKGDIAEGYSVSREKKESFPLTVTSAQKNPTAFYLCTSSLGHYSNQPQHFGDGTRLSIL.

This clonotype was detected only a few times. The CDR3 region is CASRKTGGEGYTF. DNA for the CDR3: TGTGCCAGCAGGAAGACAGGAGGGGAAGGCTACACCTTC. This rearrangement joins TRBV6-5 to TRBJ1-2; tentative D call: TRBD1 (6 bases). This CDR3 region has 13 residues. Between the trimmed V and J ends, which lost 6 bases and 8 bases, there was a span of 16 bases. The germline CDR1 and CDR2 sequences are MNHEY and SVGAGI.

The sample holds many counts of this clonotype. In DNA form, the CDR3 reads TGTGCCAGCAGCGCCCGACAGGAGGCTGAAGCTTTCTTT. Translating gives CASSARQEAEAFF. The chain carries TRBV11-3 and TRBJ1-1; a possible D gene is TRBD1 (6 bases). The CDR3 has 13 residues. Germline V CDR1 and CDR2: SGHNT, YENEEA. Deletions cut 5 bases from V and 6 bases from J, with 13 bases between.

In its sample, this clonotype was seen a few times. The DNA for the CDR3 is TGTGCCAGCAGCTTAACCGTTGAAGCTTTCTTT. Translating it yields CASSLTVEAFF. The chain carries TRBV7-4 and TRBJ1-1, with D unresolved. The CDR3 totals 11 residues. Trimming left V 2 bases short and J 7 bases short, with 5 bases between. The germline V gene has CDR1 SGHVT and CDR2 SQSDAQ.

The chain couples TRBV4-1 to TRBJ2-1; a weak D match, TRBD2 (6 bases). CDR3 size: 15 residues. Germline V gene sequence: CDR1 MGHRA, CDR2 YSYEKL. V lost 5 bases and J 0 bases, leaving 11 bases between the germline ends. The CDR3 loop reads CASSSIGSSYNEQFF. CDR3 bases: TGCGCCAGCAGCAGCATCGGGAGCTCCTACAATGAGCAGTTCTTC.

In this sample, this clonotype turned up a few times. V is TRBV6-1 and J is TRBJ1-2; 10 nucleotides line up with TRBD1. There are 16 residues in the CDR3. Germline loops: CDR1 MNHNS, CDR2 SASEGT. V gave up 6 bases and J gave up 6 bases; unmatched junction bases: 13. Here the CDR3 reads CASSREPGQGFDGYTF. The CDR3 DNA reads as TGTGCCAGCAGCCGAGAACCGGGACAGGGGTTTGATGGCTACACCTTC.

V is TRBV5-8 and J is TRBJ2-5; either TRBD1 or TRBD2 may fit D (5 bases each). The CDR3 spans 17 residues. V lost 0 bases to trimming and J lost 4 bases, with 19 bases between them. Germline CDR1 reads SGHTS; CDR2 reads YDEGEE. The DNA of the CDR3 is TGTGCCAGCAGCTTGGAGGACCGGGACCCCAGAAGAGAGACCCAGTACTTC. This translates into CASSLEDRDPRRETQYF.

The rearrangement joins TRBV24-1 to TRBJ2-2, with D possibly being TRBD1 or TRBD2 (5 bases each). Germline CDR1 reads KGHDR; CDR2 reads SFDVKD. V lost 2 bases and J 9 bases, leaving 15 bases between the germline ends. CDR3 length: 15 residues. DNA of the CDR3: TGTGCCACCAGTGATTCCGGGACCATCGAAAGGGAGCTGTTTTTT. Its protein product is CATSDSGTIERELFF.

The chain has TRBV5-1 and TRBJ1-6; no definite D call. The CDR3 is 16 residues long. Germline CDR1 reads SGHRS; CDR2 reads YFSETQ. V lost 3 bases to trimming and J lost 0 bases, with 10 bases between them. The CDR3 reads CASSSGGYSYNSPLHF. In DNA, the CDR3 is TGCGCCAGCAGCTCGGGCGGGTACTCCTATAATTCACCCCTCCACTTT.

This clonotype occurred a few times. V gene TRBV10-1 combines with J gene TRBJ2-2, with D perhaps matching TRBD1 or TRBD2 (5 bases each). Trimming left V 6 bases short and J 7 bases short, with 9 bases between. Germline V gene sequence: CDR1 WNHNN, CDR2 SYGVQD (reference sequence). CDR3 length: 12 residues. As DNA, the CDR3 is TGCGCCAGCAGGGGGACGGTCGGGGAGCTGTTTTTT. Protein: CASRGTVGELFF.

V and J are TRBV28 and TRBJ2-3, with D hard to call. Trimming cost V 5 bases and J 5 bases, with 2 bases left between them. Germline values: CDR1 MDHEN, CDR2 SYDVKM. This CDR3 region has 10 residues. CDR3 sequence: CASSKDTQYF. The CDR3 DNA reads TGTGCCAGCAGTAAAGATACGCAGTATTTT.

The CDR3 is CASSFLGTGNEQFF. The CDR3 DNA is TGTGCCAGCAGCTTTTTAGGGACAGGGAACGAGCAGTTCTTC. The V call is TRBV7-6, the J call TRBJ2-1; TRBD1 aligns across 9 bases. The CDR3 consists of 14 residues. In germline, CDR1 is SGHVS, CDR2 FNYEAQ. After removal of 3 bases from V and 10 bases from J, the junction contained 7 bases not matched to a gene.